Following are 17 T cell receptor beta chains from one sample sequenced in a study of T cell changes during pregnancy in multiple sclerosis. Method: immunoSEQ multiplex PCR; TCRdb's copy keeps in-frame clones and lacks some. The sample records 70,000 to 95,000 clones, 93% being singletons. Sequenced here: peripheral blood, sampled in the second trimester of pregnancy. The receptors were sampled from a female donor with multiple sclerosis, enrolled in a pregnancy study.

J is TRBJ2-1 and V is TRBV13; D gene unclear. The CDR3 has 13 amino acids. Germline loops: CDR1 PRHDT, CDR2 FYEKMQ (reference sequence). Trimming stripped 5 bases from V and 8 bases from J, with 13 bases between. The chain's CDR3 is CASSPGRSDEQFF. The CDR3 DNA reads as TGTGCCAGCAGCCCCGGAAGGAGCGATGAGCAGTTCTTC. The variable domain in full, with the rest retrieved from reference TRBV13 and TRBJ2-1, is AAGVIQSPRHLIKEKRETATLKCYPIPRHDTVYWYQQGPGQDPQFLISFYEKMQSDKGSIPDRFSAQQFSDYHSELNMSSLELGDSALYFCASSPGRSDEQFFGPGTRLTVL.

The gene calls are TRBV2 and TRBJ2-1; 9 bases fit TRBD2. There are 15 residues in the CDR3. V was clipped by 10 bases and J by 9 bases; unmatched bases: 16. Germline-derived CDR1 and CDR2 are SNHLY and FYNNEI. CDR3 bases: TGTGCCATCCCACTCCTCCTGGCGGGGGGGCGTGAGCAGTTCTTC. Protein sequence: CAIPLLLAGGREQFF.

This clone has more than one count but fewer than ten. The genes are TRBV5-4 and TRBJ2-7; 7 bases align to TRBD2. Germline loops: CDR1 SGHNT, CDR2 YYREEE (reference sequence). This CDR3 region has 14 residues. V lost 2 bases, J lost 7 bases, and 9 bases stayed unmatched. DNA for the CDR3: TGTGCCAGCAGCTTCGGGACTACCTCTTCAGAGCAGTACTTC. This gives the protein CASSFGTTSSEQYF.

The chain is built from TRBV14 and TRBJ1-6; 7 bases align to TRBD1. The CDR3 consists of 13 residues. J lost 9 bases, V lost 3 bases, and 2 bases had no gene match. The germline CDR1 and CDR2 sequences are SGHDN and FVKESK. The CDR3 sequence: CASSQPGGSPLHF. In DNA, the CDR3 is TGTGCCAGCAGCCAGCCAGGGGGTTCACCCCTCCACTTT. Supplemented by reference TRBV14 and TRBJ1-6, the full variable domain reads EAGVTQFPSHSVIEKGQTVTLRCDPISGHDNLYWYRRVMGKEIKFLLHFVKESKQDESGMPNNRFLAERTGGTYSTLKVQPAELEDSGVYFCASSQPGGSPLHFGNGTRLTVT.

The chain joins TRBV19 to TRBJ2-3; 8 nucleotides agree with TRBD1. Germline V CDR1 and CDR2: LNHDA, SQIVND (reference sequence). The V segment lost 6 bases and the J segment 1 base; nucleotides outside the gene matches: 6. This CDR3 is 15 amino acids long. CDR3 in DNA: TGTGCCAGTAGAAACTCGGGACAGGGCACAGATACGCAGTATTTT. It is translated as CASRNSGQGTDTQYF.

The CDR3 sequence is CASSRLSYNEQFF. In nucleotides, the CDR3 is TGTGCCAGCAGTCGGTTGTCTTACAATGAGCAGTTCTTC. This chain links TRBV6-1 with TRBJ2-1, with D uncertain. In germline, CDR1 is MNHNS, CDR2 SASEGT. The CDR3 contains 13 residues. V was clipped by 5 bases and J by 4 bases, with 9 bases between them.

This clone showed up just a few times. The J gene is TRBJ1-5, the V gene TRBV25-1, with D maybe TRBD1 (5 bases). Germline CDR1 MGHDK, CDR2 SYGVNS. This CDR3 is 13 amino acids long. Trimming removed 4 bases at V and 5 bases at J, with 9 bases between. The CDR3 nucleotides read TGTGCCAGCAGTGGGCAGGGCTATCAGCCCCAGCATTTT. It is translated as CASSGQGYQPQHF.

The V call is TRBV11-2, the J call TRBJ1-2; 9 nucleotides align to TRBD1. From germline, CDR1 is SGHAT and CDR2 FQNNGV. Trimming took 8 bases from V and 3 from J; bases not matched to a gene: 4. The CDR3 sequence is 13 residues long. The CDR3 sequence is CASSQGAYYGYTF. The CDR3 coding sequence is TGTGCCAGCTCACAGGGGGCCTACTATGGCTACACCTTC. Based on the CDR3 plus reference TRBV11-2 and TRBJ1-2, the full variable domain is EAGVAQSPRYKIIEKRQSVAFWCNPISGHATLYWYQQILGQGPKLLIQFQNNGVVDDSQLPKDRFSAERLKGVDSTLKIQPAKLEDSAVYLCASSQGAYYGYTFGSGTRLTVV.

This clone was detected once. This chain joins TRBV5-6 and TRBJ2-7; perhaps TRBD1 as D (6 bases). V was cut by 6 bases and J by 3 bases, with 16 bases left in between. The CDR3 length is 14 residues. CDR1 and CDR2 from the germline V gene are SGHDT and YYEEEE. The CDR3 DNA is TGTGCCAGCACGAACAGGGCTGGGTACTACGAGCAGTACTTC. Translated, it gives CASTNRAGYYEQYF.

In DNA, the CDR3 is TGTGCCAGCAGCTTATACCAGCTTGGGAGGGAGACCCAGTACTTC. It translates to CASSLYQLGRETQYF. The chain couples TRBV11-2 to TRBJ2-5; D perhaps matches TRBD2 (6 bases). Germline-derived CDR1 and CDR2 are SGHAT and FQNNGV. V lost 2 bases and J 5 bases, leaving 15 bases between the germline ends. CDR3 length equals 15 residues.

The chain is built from TRBV4-1 and TRBJ2-3, with 9 bases identical to TRBD1. This CDR3 contains 17 residues. From germline, CDR1 is MGHRA and CDR2 YSYEKL. V trimming: 2 bases; J trimming: 3 bases; junction bases outside the gene matches: 9. CDR3 coding DNA: TGCGCCAGCAGCCAAAGGTACAGGGGGCGCGGGACAGATACGCAGTATTTT. Its translation: CASSQRYRGRGTDTQYF.

The chain combines TRBV5-5 with TRBJ1-5; D is uncertain. Trimming took off 7 bases at V and 4 bases at J, with 9 bases between the two ends. CDR3 length: 12 amino acids. CDR1 and CDR2 (germline): SGHKS, YYEKEE (reference sequence). The CDR3 loop reads CASAQPNQPQHF. CDR3 sequence (DNA): TGTGCCAGCGCACAGCCTAATCAGCCCCAGCATTTT.

The chain is built from TRBV7-2 and TRBJ2-5; a possible D gene is TRBD1 (7 bases). The V gene lost 7 bases and the J gene lost 9 bases, with 24 bases spanning the gap. Germline CDR1 reads SGHTA; CDR2 reads FQGNSA. The CDR3 is 15 amino acids. The CDR3, as DNA: TGTGCCAGCACCACGGGGGACAGAATTAGCAGAGCCCAGTACTTC. Translating it yields CASTTGDRISRAQYF.

Only one count was recorded for this clone. The J gene is TRBJ1-5, the V gene TRBV14, with D maybe TRBD1 (5 bases). Looked up from germline, CDR1 is SGHDN and CDR2 is FVKESK. V shed 0 bases and J shed 2 bases, with 11 bases lying between them. CDR3 length equals 16 residues. The CDR3 loop is CASSQEVGGGNQPQHF. In DNA, the CDR3 is TGTGCCAGCAGCCAAGAAGTCGGGGGAGGCAATCAGCCCCAGCATTTT. The full variable domain, completed using reference TRBV14 and TRBJ1-5, is EAGVTQFPSHSVIEKGQTVTLRCDPISGHDNLYWYRRVMGKEIKFLLHFVKESKQDESGMPNNRFLAERTGGTYSTLKVQPAELEDSGVYFCASSQEVGGGNQPQHFGDGTRLSIL.

The chain carries TRBV7-9 and TRBJ1-2, with 8 positions matching TRBD1. The germline V gene encodes CDR1 SEHNR and CDR2 FQNEAQ (reference sequence). This CDR3 region has 15 residues. The J segment lost 10 bases and the V segment lost 5 bases, leaving 15 bases of the junction unmatched. CDR3 sequence: CASSLYPGQAEIYTF. The CDR3, as DNA: TGTGCCAGCAGCCTATATCCGGGACAGGCGGAAATCTACACCTTC.

The chain combines TRBV25-1 with TRBJ2-7, with 8 bases lining up with TRBD1. Looked up from germline, CDR1 is MGHDK and CDR2 is SYGVNS. The CDR3 consists of 16 residues. The V gene end was trimmed by 5 bases and the J gene end by 0 bases; junction bases not matched to a gene: 9. This CDR3 is CASSFQGALSSYEQYF. The CDR3 DNA sequence: TGTGCCAGCAGTTTCCAGGGGGCTCTAAGCTCCTACGAGCAGTACTTC.

CDR3 sequence: CASSSWAISTDTQYF. The CDR3 DNA follows: TGTGCCAGCAGCTCTTGGGCGATAAGCACAGATACGCAGTATTTT. The chain couples TRBV7-2 to TRBJ2-3, with D unresolved. CDR3 length equals 15 residues. Trimming removed 4 bases from V and 0 bases from J, with 11 bases in between. Germline assignment: CDR1 SGHTA and CDR2 FQGNSA.